Each of the 18 T cell receptor beta chains below was sequenced from the same sample in a study of T cell responses to AZD1222 COVID-19 vaccine. Produced via immunoSEQ multiplex PCR; TCRdb's table is partial and in-frame only. The top ten clones hold 6.5% to 9.5% of a sample with 90,000 to 150,000 clones, over 75% of them seen once. Sequenced here: peripheral blood, sampled on day 0 of AZD1222 vaccination. The source is an adult in good health.

The rearrangement links TRBV6-5 to TRBJ2-1, with 7 bases that match TRBD1. The CDR3 totals 12 residues. The V gene's germline CDR1 is MNHEY and CDR2 SVGAGI. V was pared by 0 bases and J by 13 bases, with 3 bases of the junction left unmatched. CDR3 sequence: CASSYSRGRQFF. CDR3 nucleotides: TGTGCCAGCAGTTACTCTAGGGGGCGTCAGTTCTTC.

The chain uses TRBV19 and TRBJ2-5; D not certain. The germline V gene has CDR1 LNHDA and CDR2 SQIVND (reference sequence). Between the trimmed V and J ends, which lost 3 bases and 0 bases, there was a span of 14 bases. This CDR3 is built from 16 residues. CDR3 nucleotides: TGTGCCAGTAGTATGCCCCGGCAGACGTACCAAGAGACCCAGTACTTC. This encodes CASSMPRQTYQETQYF.

V is TRBV10-3 and J is TRBJ2-5, with 9 bases lining up with TRBD2. CDR3 length: 15 amino acids. Germline V gene data show CDR1 as ENHRY and CDR2 as SYGVKD. V was pared by 10 bases and J by 5 bases, with 14 bases of the junction left unmatched. In nucleotides, the CDR3 is TGTGCCACCGGTGGTAGTAGCGGGGGACGGGAGACCCAGTACTTC. Amino acid sequence: CATGGSSGGRETQYF.

The V and J genes are TRBV5-1 and TRBJ2-5, with 10 bases that match TRBD2. CDR1 SGHRS and CDR2 YFSETQ come from the germline V gene. The length of the CDR3 is 14 residues. The J segment lost 5 bases and the V segment lost 0 bases, leaving 1 base of the junction unmatched. CDR3 coding DNA: TGCGCCAGCAGCTTGGGGACTAGCGGTGAGACCCAGTACTTC. It yields the protein CASSLGTSGETQYF.

The gene calls are TRBV2 and TRBJ1-4, with D unresolved. Germline V gives CDR1 SNHLY, CDR2 FYNNEI. Trimming took off 8 bases at V and 2 bases at J, with 9 bases between the two ends. CDR3 length equals 13 residues. The DNA for the CDR3 is TGTGCCAGCCTGGAGTTGACTAATGAAAAACTGTTTTTT. It encodes CASLELTNEKLFF.

This clone was recorded only once. V usage is TRBV19 and J usage is TRBJ2-5; 10 bases are shared with TRBD1. Trimming took 1 base from V and 3 from J; bases not matched to a gene: 2. This CDR3 is 15 amino acids long. Germline CDR1 and CDR2: LNHDA and SQIVND (reference sequence). The chain's CDR3 is CASSIGTGGKETQYF. CDR3 nucleotides: TGTGCCAGTAGTATAGGGACAGGGGGGAAAGAGACCCAGTACTTC.

This chain joins TRBV6-1 and TRBJ1-1, with no clear D. Trimming cost V 5 bases and J 3 bases, with 16 bases left between them. From germline, CDR1 is MNHNS and CDR2 SASEGT. The CDR3 runs to 15 residues. CDR3 sequence reads: CASSPGYSGDTEAFF. CDR3 coding DNA: TGTGCCAGCAGTCCCGGGTATTCCGGGGACACTGAAGCTTTCTTT.

The gene calls are TRBV25-1 and TRBJ1-4; TRBD1 matches 8 bases. Germline V gives CDR1 MGHDK, CDR2 SYGVNS. Losses at the gene ends were 1 base for V and 7 bases for J; bases not matched to a gene: 5. The CDR3 is made up of 15 amino acids. The CDR3 sequence: CASSEWRGQGEKLFF. The CDR3 bases are TGTGCCAGCAGTGAATGGCGAGGACAGGGTGAAAAACTGTTTTTT. The full variable domain, completed using reference TRBV25-1 and TRBJ1-4, is EADIYQTPRYLVIGTGKKITLECSQTMGHDKMYWYQQDPGMELHLIHYSYGVNSTEKGDLSSESTVSRIRTEHFPLTLESARPSHTSQYLCASSEWRGQGEKLFFGSGTQLSVL.

The chain joins TRBV11-3 to TRBJ2-2; D may be TRBD1 (5 bases). CDR1 SGHNT and CDR2 YENEEA come from the germline V gene. This CDR3 is built from 15 residues. V was cut by 1 base and J by 3 bases, with 9 bases left in between. The CDR3 loop is CASSLGGSDTGELFF. In DNA form, the CDR3 reads TGTGCCAGCAGCTTAGGGGGCTCGGACACCGGGGAGCTGTTTTTT.

The rearrangement joins TRBV19 to TRBJ2-1; D is perhaps TRBD1 (5 bases). The CDR3 extends over 13 amino acids. The germline CDR1 and CDR2 sequences are LNHDA and SQIVND (reference sequence). V was shortened by 4 bases and J by 5 bases, with 9 bases between the two germline ends. The chain's CDR3 is CASSTGQDNEQFF. Written as DNA, the CDR3 is TGTGCCAGTAGTACAGGGCAGGACAATGAGCAGTTCTTC.

V usage is TRBV7-8 and J usage is TRBJ1-5; D not certain. Trimming cost V 5 bases and J 5 bases, with 10 bases left between them. Germline CDR1 and CDR2: SGHVS and FQNEAQ. There are 13 residues in the CDR3. The CDR3 region is CASSRYTYQPQHF. CDR3 sequence (DNA): TGTGCCAGCAGCCGTTACACCTATCAGCCCCAGCATTTT.

The genes are TRBV2 and TRBJ1-1, with D possibly TRBD1 on 6 matching bases. There are 14 residues in the CDR3. Germline lookup yields CDR1 SNHLY and CDR2 FYNNEI. The V end was cut by 4 bases, the J end by 4 bases, with 13 bases between. The CDR3 region is CASSGGARGTEAFF. CDR3 nucleotide sequence: TGTGCCAGCAGTGGGGGGGCGCGGGGCACTGAAGCTTTCTTT.

This clone was picked up a small number of times. This chain's CDR3 is CASSSGFSPGEKLFF. The CDR3 region has the DNA TGTGCCAGCAGCTCCGGGTTCTCCCCTGGGGAAAAACTGTTTTTT. V usage is TRBV7-6 and J usage is TRBJ1-4; no reliable D call. V lost 4 bases, J lost 8 bases, and 17 bases lay in between. Germline values: CDR1 SGHVS, CDR2 FNYEAQ. CDR3 size: 15 residues.

CDR3 protein: CASSRQGINQPQHF. CDR3 DNA sequence: TGTGCCAGCAGCCGACAGGGGATAAATCAGCCCCAGCATTTT. This sequence joins TRBV6-5 and TRBJ1-5, with TRBD1 matching 8 bases. Germline V lookup: CDR1 MNHEY, CDR2 SVGAGI. This CDR3 contains 14 residues. With V trimmed by 6 bases and J by 4 bases, 5 bases remained unmatched.

The rearrangement joins TRBV20-1 to TRBJ1-5; D is unresolved. V was pared by 3 bases and J by 0 bases, with 9 bases between. The CDR3 loop spans 14 amino acids. The germline gives CDR1 DFQATT, CDR2 SNEGSKA (reference sequence). The CDR3 loop reads CSASSDYSNQPQHF. The DNA of the CDR3 is TGCAGTGCTAGTTCGGACTATAGCAATCAGCCCCAGCATTTT.

This chain uses TRBV7-8 with TRBJ2-4; 8 positions agree with TRBD1. With V trimmed by 5 bases and J by 5 bases, 14 bases remained unmatched. The CDR3 is made up of 17 amino acids. Germline loops: CDR1 SGHVS, CDR2 FQNEAQ. CDR3 in amino acids: CASSPSRQGALENIQYF. The CDR3 DNA follows: TGTGCCAGCAGCCCGTCCCGGCAGGGGGCGTTGGAAAACATTCAGTACTTC.

The chain is built from TRBV25-1 and TRBJ1-6; D is unresolved. With 2 bases removed from V and 6 bases from J, the gap between germline ends came to 11 bases. CDR3 size: 15 residues. Germline V gives CDR1 MGHDK, CDR2 SYGVNS. In nucleotides, the CDR3 is TGTGCCAGCAGTGAAACCCCAGGTCCTAATTCACCCCTCCACTTT. It codes for CASSETPGPNSPLHF.

The genes are TRBV4-2 and TRBJ2-2; no clear D. V was shortened by 3 bases and J by 7 bases, with 15 bases between the two germline ends. CDR1 and CDR2 from the germline V gene are LGHNA and YNFKEQ. The CDR3 sequence is 15 residues long. CDR3 region: CASSQALDGYGELFF. CDR3 in DNA: TGTGCCAGCAGCCAGGCCCTCGACGGATACGGGGAGCTGTTTTTT.